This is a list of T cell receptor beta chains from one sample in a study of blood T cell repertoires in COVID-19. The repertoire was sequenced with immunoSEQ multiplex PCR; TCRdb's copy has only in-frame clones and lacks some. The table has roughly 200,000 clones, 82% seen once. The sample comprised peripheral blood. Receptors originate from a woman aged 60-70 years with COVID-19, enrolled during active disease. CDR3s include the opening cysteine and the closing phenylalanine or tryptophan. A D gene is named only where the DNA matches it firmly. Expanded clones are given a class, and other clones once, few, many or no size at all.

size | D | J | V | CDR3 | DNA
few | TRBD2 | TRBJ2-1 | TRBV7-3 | CASSLRRGSKIHEQFF | TGTGCCAGCAGCTTAAGGCGCGGGAGTAAAATCCATGAGCAGTTCTTC
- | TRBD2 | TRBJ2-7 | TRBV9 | CASSPLVAGPYEQYF | TGTGCCAGCAGCCCGCTGGTAGCGGGTCCCTACGAGCAGTACTTC
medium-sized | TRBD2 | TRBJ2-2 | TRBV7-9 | CASSPRTSGRGELFF | TGTGCCAGCAGCCCCCGGACTAGCGGGAGAGGGGAGCTGTTTTTT
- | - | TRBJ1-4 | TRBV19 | CASSQSTGGDEKLFF | TGTGCCAGTAGCCAATCGACAGGCGGAGATGAAAAACTGTTTTTT
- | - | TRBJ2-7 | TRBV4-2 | CASSQDAIRGQYF | TGTGCCAGCAGCCAAGACGCAATCAGGGGGCAGTACTTC
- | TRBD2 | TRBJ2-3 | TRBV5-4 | CASSLGSSGVTDTQYF | TGTGCCAGCAGCTTGGGATCTAGCGGGGTCACAGATACGCAGTATTTT
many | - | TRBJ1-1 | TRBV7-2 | CASSAQGRTEAFF | TGTGCCAGCAGCGCACAGGGCAGGACTGAAGCTTTCTTT
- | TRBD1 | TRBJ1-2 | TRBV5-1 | CASSLGDSYGYTF | TGCGCCAGCAGCTTGGGGGACAGCTATGGCTACACCTTC
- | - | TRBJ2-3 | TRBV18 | CASSPGLRTDTQYF | TGTGCCAGCTCACCAGGACTCCGCACAGATACGCAGTATTTT
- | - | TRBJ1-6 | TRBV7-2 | CASGGRSNSPLHF | TGTGCCAGCGGGGGGAGGAGCAATTCACCCCTCCACTTT
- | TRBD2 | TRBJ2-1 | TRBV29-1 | CSVSGGRSDEQFF | TGCAGCGTATCAGGCGGGAGAAGTGATGAGCAGTTCTTC
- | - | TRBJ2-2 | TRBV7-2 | CASSVTGTSTGELFF | TGTGCCAGCAGCGTCACCGGGACTTCGACCGGGGAGCTGTTTTTT
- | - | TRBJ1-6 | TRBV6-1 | CASSEGAYNSPLHF | TGTGCCAGCAGTGAAGGAGCCTATAATTCACCCCTCCACTTT
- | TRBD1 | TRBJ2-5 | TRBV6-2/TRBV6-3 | CASSPSGTGRETQYF | TGTGCCAGCAGTCCATCCGGGACAGGGAGGGAGACCCAGTACTTC
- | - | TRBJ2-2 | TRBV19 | CASIWTVRGRELFF | TGTGCCAGTATCTGGACAGTTCGGGGCAGGGAGCTGTTTTTT
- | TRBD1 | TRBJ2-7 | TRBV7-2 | CASRRTGEGYEQYF | TGTGCCAGCAGACGGACAGGGGAGGGCTACGAGCAGTACTTC
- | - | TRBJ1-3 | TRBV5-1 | CASSPDPGSGNTIYF | TGCGCCAGCAGCCCCGACCCAGGGTCTGGAAACACCATATATTTT
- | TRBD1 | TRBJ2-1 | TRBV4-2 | CASSQPGGRDNEQFF | TGTGCCAGCAGCCAGCCAGGGGGCCGGGACAATGAGCAGTTCTTC
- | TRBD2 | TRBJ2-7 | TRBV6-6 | CASRPGLAGGYEQYF | TGTGCCAGCAGGCCGGGACTAGCGGGAGGTTACGAGCAGTACTTC
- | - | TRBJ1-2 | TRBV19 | CASNFGGHSQNYGYTF | TGTGCCAGTAATTTTGGAGGTCACAGCCAAAACTATGGCTACACCTTC
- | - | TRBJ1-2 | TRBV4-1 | CASSQDRTAGYGYTF | TGCGCCAGCAGCCAAGATCGTACTGCGGGATATGGCTACACCTTC
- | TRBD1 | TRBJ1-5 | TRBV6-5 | CASSYRGQGQPQHF | TGTGCCAGCAGTTACAGGGGGCAGGGACAGCCCCAGCATTTT
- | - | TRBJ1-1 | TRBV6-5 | CASSRLTGLNTEAFF | TGTGCCAGCAGTCGGCTCACAGGTCTTAACACTGAAGCTTTCTTT
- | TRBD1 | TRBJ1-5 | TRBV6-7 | CASSRQGYWSQHF | TGTGCCAGCAGTAGACAGGGATATTGGTCCCAGCATTTT
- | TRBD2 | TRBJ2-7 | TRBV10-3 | CAISEELRERAF | TGTGCCATCAGTGAGGAGCTGCGGGAGAGAGCGTTC
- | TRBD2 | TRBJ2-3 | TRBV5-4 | CASSLAGLAGGDTQYF | TGTGCCAGCAGCCTCGCTGGACTAGCGGGGGGAGATACGCAGTATTTT
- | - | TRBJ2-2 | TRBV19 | CASSPRGLLTGELFF | TGTGCCAGTAGTCCAAGGGGGTTACTCACCGGGGAGCTGTTTTTT
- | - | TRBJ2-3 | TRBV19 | CATSLPGRNTDTQYF | TGTGCCACCTCTTTACCAGGCCGAAACACAGATACGCAGTATTTT
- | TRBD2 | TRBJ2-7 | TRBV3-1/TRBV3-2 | CASSQVTGGYEQYF | TGTGCCAGCAGCCAAGTTACGGGGGGGTACGAGCAGTACTTC
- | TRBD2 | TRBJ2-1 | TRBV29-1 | CSVRLAGESYNEQFF | TGCAGCGTTAGACTAGCGGGAGAATCTTACAATGAGCAGTTCTTC
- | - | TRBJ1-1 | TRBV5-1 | CASSFNRDTEAFF | TGCGCCAGCAGCTTCAACAGGGACACTGAAGCTTTCTTT
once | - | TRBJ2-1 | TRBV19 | CASSTTRSSYNEQFF | TGTGCCAGTAGTACTACCCGGAGCTCCTACAATGAGCAGTTCTTC
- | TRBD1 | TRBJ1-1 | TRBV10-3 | CAISVEQGPTEAFF | TGTGCCATCAGTGTCGAACAGGGGCCCACTGAAGCTTTCTTT
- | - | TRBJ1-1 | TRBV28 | CASSFYSPPNTEAFF | TGTGCCAGCAGTTTTTACAGTCCGCCGAACACTGAAGCTTTCTTT
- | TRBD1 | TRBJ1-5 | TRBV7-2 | CASSRGTGRSNQPQHF | TGTGCCAGCAGCAGGGGGACAGGTCGGAGCAATCAGCCCCAGCATTTT
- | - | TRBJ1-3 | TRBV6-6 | CASSYPPPGNTIYF | TGTGCCAGCAGTTACCCCCCCCCGGGAAACACCATATATTTT
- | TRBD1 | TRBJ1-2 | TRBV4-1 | CASSQGQGYGYTF | TGCGCCAGCAGCCAGGGACAGGGTTATGGCTACACCTTC
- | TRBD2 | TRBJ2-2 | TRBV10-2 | CATPGGERGTGELFF | TGCGCCACCCCCGGGGGCGAGCGGGGGACCGGGGAGCTGTTTTTT
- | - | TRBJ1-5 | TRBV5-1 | CASSLRKLNQPQHF | TGCGCCAGCAGCTTAAGAAAGCTAAATCAGCCCCAGCATTTT
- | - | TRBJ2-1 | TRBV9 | CASARGTYNEQFF | TGTGCCAGTGCTCGTGGTACATACAATGAGCAGTTCTTC
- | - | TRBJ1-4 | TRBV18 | CASSPQGGRTNEKLFF | TGTGCCAGCTCACCCCAAGGGGGTAGGACTAATGAAAAACTGTTTTTT
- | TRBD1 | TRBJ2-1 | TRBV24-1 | CATSDPSRQGNEQFF | TGTGCCACCAGTGATCCATCCCGACAGGGGAATGAGCAGTTCTTC
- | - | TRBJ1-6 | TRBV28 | CASSFETVYNSPLHF | TGTGCCAGCAGTTTCGAGACTGTATATAATTCACCCCTCCACTTT
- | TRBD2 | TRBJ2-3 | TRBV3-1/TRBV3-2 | CASSLAGERSDTQYF | TGTGCCAGCAGCCTAGCGGGGGAGAGGTCGGATACGCAGTATTTT
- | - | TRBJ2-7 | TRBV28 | CASSLSGRAYEQYF | TGTGCCAGCAGTTTATCAGGCAGGGCCTACGAGCAGTACTTC
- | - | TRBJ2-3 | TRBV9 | CASSRTETDTQYF | TGTGCCAGCAGCCGGACAGAAACAGATACGCAGTATTTT
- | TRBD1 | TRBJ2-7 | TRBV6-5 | CASMRTGPYEQYF | TGTGCCAGCATGAGGACAGGGCCCTACGAGCAGTACTTC
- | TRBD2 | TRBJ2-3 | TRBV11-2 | CSSGAGGPLNTQYF | TGTTCTTCCGGGGCGGGGGGGCCGTTAAATACGCAGTATTTT
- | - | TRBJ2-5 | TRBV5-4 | CASSLPVAPGQETQYF | TGTGCCAGCAGCCTCCCCGTCGCCCCAGGGCAAGAGACCCAGTACTTC